The present TCR beta chain was sequenced within a study of tumor and adjacent non-tumor tissue in lung cancer. Study-level findings and limits: Tumor repertoires had a smaller top 100 clone share than normal lung.

Three rounds of nested PCR, following a modified ARM-PCR protocol, produced the TCRbeta library. TCRdb processed the multiplex PCR reads anew with MiXCR; each CDR3 protein has one entry. The sample shows nearly 50,000 distinct CDR3 sequences, 64% of them seen only once. RNA was extracted from bulk tissue without any cell sorting. This non-tumor lung sample came from over 3 cm beyond the tumor edge. Germline V gene sequence: CDR1 SQVTM, CDR2 ANQGSEA. The CDR3 sequence is 14 residues long. V dropped 5 bases and J dropped 12; count of bases not matched to a gene: 10. By share, this clonotype ranks as medium-sized. Its target is not known.

Sequenced material: distant non-tumor lung tissue. This TCR derives from a woman in her seventies with non-small cell lung cancer. The chain joins TRBV29-1 to TRBJ2-1, with 13 nucleotides matching TRBD2. CDR3 loop: CSVTLGLAGVVQFF. CDR3 DNA: TGCAGCGTTACTCTAGGACTAGCGGGAGTGGTGCAGTTCTTC.